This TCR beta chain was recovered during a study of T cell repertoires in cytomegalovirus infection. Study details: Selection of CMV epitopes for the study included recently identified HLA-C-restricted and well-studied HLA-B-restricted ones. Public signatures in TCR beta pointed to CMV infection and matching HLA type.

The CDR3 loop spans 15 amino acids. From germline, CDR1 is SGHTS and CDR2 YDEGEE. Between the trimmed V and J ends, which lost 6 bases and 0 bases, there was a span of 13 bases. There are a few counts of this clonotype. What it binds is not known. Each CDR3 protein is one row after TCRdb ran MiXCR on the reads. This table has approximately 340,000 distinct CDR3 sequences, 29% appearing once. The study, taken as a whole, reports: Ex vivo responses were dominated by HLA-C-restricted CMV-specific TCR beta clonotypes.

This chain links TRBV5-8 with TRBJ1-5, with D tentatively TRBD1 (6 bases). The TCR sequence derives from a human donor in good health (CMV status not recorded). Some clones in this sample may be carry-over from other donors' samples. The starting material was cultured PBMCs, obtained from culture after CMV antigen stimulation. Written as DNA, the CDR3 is TGTGCCAGCACCCTTAGGGGGTTTAGCAATCAGCCCCAGCATTTT. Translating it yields CASTLRGFSNQPQHF.